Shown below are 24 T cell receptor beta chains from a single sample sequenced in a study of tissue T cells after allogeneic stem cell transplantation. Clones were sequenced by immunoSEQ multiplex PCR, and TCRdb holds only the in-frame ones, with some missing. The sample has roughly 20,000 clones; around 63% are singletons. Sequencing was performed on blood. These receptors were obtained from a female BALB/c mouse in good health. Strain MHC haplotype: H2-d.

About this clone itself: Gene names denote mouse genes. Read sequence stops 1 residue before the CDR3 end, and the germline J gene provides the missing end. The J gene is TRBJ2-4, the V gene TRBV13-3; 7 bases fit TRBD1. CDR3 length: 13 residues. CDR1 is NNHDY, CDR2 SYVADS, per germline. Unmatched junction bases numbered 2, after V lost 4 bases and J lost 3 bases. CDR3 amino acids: CASSNRGQNTLYF. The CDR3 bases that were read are TGTGCCAGCAGTAACAGGGGACAAAACACCTTGTAC.

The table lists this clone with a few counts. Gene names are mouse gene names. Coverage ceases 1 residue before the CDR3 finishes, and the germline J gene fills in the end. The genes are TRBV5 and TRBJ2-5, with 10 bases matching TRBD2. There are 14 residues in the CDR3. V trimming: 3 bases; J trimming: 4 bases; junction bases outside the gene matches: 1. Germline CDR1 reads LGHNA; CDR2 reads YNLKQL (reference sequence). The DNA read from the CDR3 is TGTGCCAGCAGCCAGGACTGGGGGAAAGACACCCAGTAC. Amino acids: CASSQDWGKDTQY. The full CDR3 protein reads CASSQDWGKDTQYF.

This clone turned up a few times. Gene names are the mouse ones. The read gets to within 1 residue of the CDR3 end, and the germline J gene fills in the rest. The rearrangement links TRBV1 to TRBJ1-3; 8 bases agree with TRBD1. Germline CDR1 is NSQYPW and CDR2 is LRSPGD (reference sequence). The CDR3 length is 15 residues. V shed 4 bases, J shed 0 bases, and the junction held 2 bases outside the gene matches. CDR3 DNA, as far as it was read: TGCACCTGCAGTGGGACAGGGTATTCTGGAAATACGCTCTAT. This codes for CTCSGTGYSGNTLY. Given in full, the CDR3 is CTCSGTGYSGNTLYF.

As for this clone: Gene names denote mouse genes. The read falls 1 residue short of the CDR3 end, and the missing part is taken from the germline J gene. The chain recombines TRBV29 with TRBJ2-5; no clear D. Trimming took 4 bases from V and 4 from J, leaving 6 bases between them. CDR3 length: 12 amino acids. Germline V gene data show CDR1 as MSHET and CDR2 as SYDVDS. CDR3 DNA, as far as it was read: TGTGCTAGCAGTTCCACAGAAGACACCCAGTAC. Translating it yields CASSSTEDTQY. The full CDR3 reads CASSSTEDTQYF.

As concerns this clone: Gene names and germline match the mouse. The CDR3 is CTCSADQLGVNQDTQYF. The DNA read from the CDR3 is TGCACCTGCAGTGCAGATCAACTGGGGGTTAACCAAGACACCCAGTAC. The gene calls are TRBV1 and TRBJ2-5, with 8 bases fitting TRBD2. The read terminates 1 residue before the CDR3 end, so the remaining end is supplied by the germline J gene. Trimming took 0 bases from V and 0 from J; bases not matched to a gene: 5. This CDR3 has 17 residues. Germline V CDR1 and CDR2: NSQYPW, LRSPGD (reference sequence).

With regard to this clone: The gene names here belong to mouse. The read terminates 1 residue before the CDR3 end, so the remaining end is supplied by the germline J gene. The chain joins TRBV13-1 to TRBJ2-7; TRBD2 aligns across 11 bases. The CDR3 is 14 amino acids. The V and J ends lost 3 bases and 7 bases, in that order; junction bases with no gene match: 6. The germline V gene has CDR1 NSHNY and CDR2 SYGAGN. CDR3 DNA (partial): TGTGCCAGCAGTGTGACTGGGGGGGAGGGGGAACAGTAC. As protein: CASSVTGGEGEQY. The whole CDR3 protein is CASSVTGGEGEQYF.

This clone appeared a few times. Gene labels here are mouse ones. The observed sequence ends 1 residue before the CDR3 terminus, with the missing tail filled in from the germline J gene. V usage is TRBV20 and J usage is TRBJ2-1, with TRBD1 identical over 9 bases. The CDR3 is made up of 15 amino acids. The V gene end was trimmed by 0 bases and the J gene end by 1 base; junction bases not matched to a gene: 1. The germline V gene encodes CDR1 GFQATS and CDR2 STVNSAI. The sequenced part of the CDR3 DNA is TGTGGTGCTAGGGATGGGACAGGGAACTATGCTGAGCAGTTC. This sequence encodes CGARDGTGNYAEQF. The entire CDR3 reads CGARDGTGNYAEQFF.

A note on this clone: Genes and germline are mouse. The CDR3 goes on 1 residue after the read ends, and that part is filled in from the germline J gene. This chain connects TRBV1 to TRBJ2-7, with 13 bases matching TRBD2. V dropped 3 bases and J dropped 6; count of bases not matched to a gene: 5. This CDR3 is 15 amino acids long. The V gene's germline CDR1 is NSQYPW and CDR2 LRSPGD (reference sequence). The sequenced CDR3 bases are TGCACCTGCAGTGCTCGCCGGGACTGGGGGGGTGAACAGTAC. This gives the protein CTCSARRDWGGEQY. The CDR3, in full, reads CTCSARRDWGGEQYF.

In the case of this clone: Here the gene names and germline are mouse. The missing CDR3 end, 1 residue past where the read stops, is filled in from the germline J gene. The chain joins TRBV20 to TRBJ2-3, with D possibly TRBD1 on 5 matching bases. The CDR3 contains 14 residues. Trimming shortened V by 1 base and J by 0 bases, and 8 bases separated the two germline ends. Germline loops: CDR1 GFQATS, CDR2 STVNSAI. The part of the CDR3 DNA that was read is TGTGGTGCTAGGGGCAGGGTTAGTGCAGAAACGCTGTAT. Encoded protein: CGARGRVSAETLY. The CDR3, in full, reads CGARGRVSAETLYF.

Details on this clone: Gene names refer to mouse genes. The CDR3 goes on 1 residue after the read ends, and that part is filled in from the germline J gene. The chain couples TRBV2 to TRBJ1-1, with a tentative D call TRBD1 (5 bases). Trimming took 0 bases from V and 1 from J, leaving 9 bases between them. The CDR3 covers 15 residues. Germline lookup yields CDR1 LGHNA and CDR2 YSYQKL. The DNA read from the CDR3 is TGTGCCAGCAGCCAAGATCGGGGGTGGAACACAGAAGTCTTC. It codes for CASSQDRGWNTEVF. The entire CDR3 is CASSQDRGWNTEVFF.

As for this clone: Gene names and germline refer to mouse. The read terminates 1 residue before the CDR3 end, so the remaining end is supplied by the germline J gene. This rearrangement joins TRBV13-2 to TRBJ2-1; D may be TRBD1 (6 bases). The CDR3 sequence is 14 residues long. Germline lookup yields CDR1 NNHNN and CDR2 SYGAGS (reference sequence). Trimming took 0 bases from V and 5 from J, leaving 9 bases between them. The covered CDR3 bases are TGTGCCAGCGGTGATGCAAACAGGGATGCTGAGCAGTTC. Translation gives CASGDANRDAEQF. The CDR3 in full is CASGDANRDAEQFF.

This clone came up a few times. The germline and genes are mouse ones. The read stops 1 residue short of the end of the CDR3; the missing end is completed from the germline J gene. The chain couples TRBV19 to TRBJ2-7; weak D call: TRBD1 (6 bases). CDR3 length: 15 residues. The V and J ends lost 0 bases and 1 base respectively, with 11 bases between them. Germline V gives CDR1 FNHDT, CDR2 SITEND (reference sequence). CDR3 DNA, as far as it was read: TGTGCCAGCAGTATAGGGGTCGGACAGTCCTATGAACAGTAC. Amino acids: CASSIGVGQSYEQY. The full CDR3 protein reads CASSIGVGQSYEQYF.

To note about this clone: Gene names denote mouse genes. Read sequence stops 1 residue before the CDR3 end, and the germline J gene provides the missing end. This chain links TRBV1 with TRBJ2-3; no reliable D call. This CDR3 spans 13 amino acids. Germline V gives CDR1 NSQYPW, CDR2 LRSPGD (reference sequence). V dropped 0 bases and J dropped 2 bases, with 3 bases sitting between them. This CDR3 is CTCSADFAETLYF. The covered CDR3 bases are TGCACCTGCAGTGCAGATTTTGCAGAAACGCTGTAT.

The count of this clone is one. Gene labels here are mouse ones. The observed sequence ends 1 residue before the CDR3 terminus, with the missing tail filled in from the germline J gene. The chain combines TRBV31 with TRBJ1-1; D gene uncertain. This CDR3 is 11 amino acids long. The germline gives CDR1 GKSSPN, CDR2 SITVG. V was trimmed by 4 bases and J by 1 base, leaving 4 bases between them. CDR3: CAWKQNTEVFF. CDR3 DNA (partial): TGTGCCTGGAAACAAAACACAGAAGTCTTC.

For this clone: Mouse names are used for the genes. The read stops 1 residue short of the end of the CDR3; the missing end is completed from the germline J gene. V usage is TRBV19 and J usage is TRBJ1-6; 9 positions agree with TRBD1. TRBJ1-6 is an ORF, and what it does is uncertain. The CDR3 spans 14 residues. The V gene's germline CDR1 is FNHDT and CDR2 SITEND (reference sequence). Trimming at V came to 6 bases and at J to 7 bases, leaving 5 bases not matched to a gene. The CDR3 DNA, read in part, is TGTGCCAGCACCCCGACAGGGGGGAATTCGCCCCTCTAC. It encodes CASTPTGGNSPLY. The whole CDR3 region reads CASTPTGGNSPLYF.

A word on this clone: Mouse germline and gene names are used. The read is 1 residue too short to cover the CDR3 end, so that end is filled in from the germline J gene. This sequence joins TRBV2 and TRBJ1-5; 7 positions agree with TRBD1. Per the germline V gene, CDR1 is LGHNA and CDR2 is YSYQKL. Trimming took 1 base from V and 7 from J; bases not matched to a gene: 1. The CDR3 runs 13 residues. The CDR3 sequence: CASSQGQGQAPLF. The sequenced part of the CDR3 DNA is TGTGCCAGCAGCCAAGGACAGGGACAGGCTCCGCTT.

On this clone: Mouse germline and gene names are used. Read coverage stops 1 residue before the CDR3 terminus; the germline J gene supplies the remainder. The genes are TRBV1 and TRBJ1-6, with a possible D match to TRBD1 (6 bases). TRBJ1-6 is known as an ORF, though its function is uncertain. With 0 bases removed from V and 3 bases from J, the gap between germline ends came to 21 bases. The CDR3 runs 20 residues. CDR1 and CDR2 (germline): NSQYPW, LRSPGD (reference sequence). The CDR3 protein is CTCSADRAGASSLYNSPLYF. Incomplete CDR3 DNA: TGCACCTGCAGTGCAGATAGGGCAGGGGCATCCTCCCTCTATAATTCGCCCCTCTAC.

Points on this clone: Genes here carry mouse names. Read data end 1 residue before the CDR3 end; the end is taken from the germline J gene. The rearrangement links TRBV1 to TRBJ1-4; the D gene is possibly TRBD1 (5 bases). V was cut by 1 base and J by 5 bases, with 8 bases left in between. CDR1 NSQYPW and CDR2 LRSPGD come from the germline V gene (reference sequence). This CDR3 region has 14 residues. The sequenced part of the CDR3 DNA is TGCACCTGCAGTGCAGTGGGGGAAAACGAAAGATTATTT. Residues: CTCSAVGENERLF. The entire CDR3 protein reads CTCSAVGENERLFF.

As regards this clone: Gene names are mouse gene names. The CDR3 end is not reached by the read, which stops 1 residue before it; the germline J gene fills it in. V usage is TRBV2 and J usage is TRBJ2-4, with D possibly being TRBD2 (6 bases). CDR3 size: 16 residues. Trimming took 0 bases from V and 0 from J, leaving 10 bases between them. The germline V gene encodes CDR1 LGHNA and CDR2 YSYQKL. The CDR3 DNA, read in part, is TGTGCCAGCAGCCAAGATCCTGGGGTTAGTCAAAACACCTTGTAC. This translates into CASSQDPGVSQNTLY. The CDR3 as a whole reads CASSQDPGVSQNTLYF.

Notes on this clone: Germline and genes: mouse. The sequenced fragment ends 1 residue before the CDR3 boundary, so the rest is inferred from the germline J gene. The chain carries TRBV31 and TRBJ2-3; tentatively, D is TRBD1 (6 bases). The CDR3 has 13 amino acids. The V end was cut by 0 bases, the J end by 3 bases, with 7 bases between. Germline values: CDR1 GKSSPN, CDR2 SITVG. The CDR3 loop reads CAWSLGTAETLYF. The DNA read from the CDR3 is TGTGCCTGGAGTCTCGGGACAGCAGAAACGCTGTAT.

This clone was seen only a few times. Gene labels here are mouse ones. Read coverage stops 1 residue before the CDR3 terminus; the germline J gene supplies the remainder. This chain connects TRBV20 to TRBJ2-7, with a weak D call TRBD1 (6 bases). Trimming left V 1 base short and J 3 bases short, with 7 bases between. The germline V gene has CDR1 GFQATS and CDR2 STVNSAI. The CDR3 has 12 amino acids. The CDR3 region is CGARGDIYEQYF. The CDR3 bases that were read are TGTGGTGCTAGGGGGGACATCTATGAACAGTAC.

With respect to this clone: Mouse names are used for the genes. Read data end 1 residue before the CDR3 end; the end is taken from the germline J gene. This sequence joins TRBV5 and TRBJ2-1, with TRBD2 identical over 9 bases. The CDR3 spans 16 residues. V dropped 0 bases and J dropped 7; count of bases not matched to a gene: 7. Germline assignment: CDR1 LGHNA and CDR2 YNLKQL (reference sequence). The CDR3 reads CASSQDLLGGWAEQFF. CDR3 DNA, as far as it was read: TGTGCCAGCAGCCAAGATCTCCTGGGGGGGTGGGCTGAGCAGTTC.

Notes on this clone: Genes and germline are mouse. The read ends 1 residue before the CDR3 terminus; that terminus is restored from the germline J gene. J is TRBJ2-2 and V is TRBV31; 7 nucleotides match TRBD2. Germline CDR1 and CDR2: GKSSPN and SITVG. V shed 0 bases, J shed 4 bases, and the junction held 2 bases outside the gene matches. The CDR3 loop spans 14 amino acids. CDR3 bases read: TGTGCCTGGAGTCTGGGGGGGGTCACCGGGCAGCTCTAC. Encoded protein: CAWSLGGVTGQLY. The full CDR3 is CAWSLGGVTGQLYF.

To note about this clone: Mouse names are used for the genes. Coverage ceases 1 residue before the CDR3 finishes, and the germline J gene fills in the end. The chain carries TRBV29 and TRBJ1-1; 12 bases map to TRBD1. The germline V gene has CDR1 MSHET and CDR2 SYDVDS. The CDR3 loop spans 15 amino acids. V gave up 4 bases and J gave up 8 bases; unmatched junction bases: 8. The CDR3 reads CASSSSRDRGREVFF. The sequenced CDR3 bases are TGTGCTAGCAGTTCCTCCCGGGACAGGGGGCGGGAAGTCTTC.